Listed here are 16 T cell receptor beta chains from one sample, sequenced in a study of T cell responses to AZD1222 COVID-19 vaccine. Repertoires were generated with immunoSEQ multiplex PCR, while TCRdb's copy carries only in-frame clones and drops some. In the table there are 95,000 to 100,000 clones, about 86% of which are singletons. Sequences were derived from peripheral blood, sampled on day 0 of AZD1222 vaccination. These TCRs come from an adult in good health.

V usage is TRBV6-5 and J usage is TRBJ2-7; 7 nucleotides match TRBD1. This CDR3 is 15 amino acids long. V lost 0 bases and J lost 3; bases outside the gene matches: 5. Looked up from germline, CDR1 is MNHEY and CDR2 is SVGAGI. The CDR3 reads CASSYSRGPYYEQYF. DNA of the CDR3: TGTGCCAGCAGTTACTCTAGGGGGCCCTACTACGAGCAGTACTTC.

The chain links TRBV19 to TRBJ1-2, with TRBD1 identical over 7 bases. Germline loops: CDR1 LNHDA, CDR2 SQIVND (reference sequence). The CDR3 runs 15 residues. Trimming took 5 bases from V and 8 from J; bases not matched to a gene: 14. CDR3 residues: CASSGRQGLVGGYTF. The CDR3 bases are TGTGCCAGTAGTGGAAGACAGGGATTGGTCGGCGGCTACACCTTC.

This chain uses TRBV5-1 with TRBJ1-5; D remains unclear. The ends were cut back, 3 bases at V and 4 bases at J, with 11 bases in the middle. From germline, CDR1 is SGHRS and CDR2 YFSETQ. The CDR3 is 14 residues long. The CDR3 bases are TGCGCCAGCAGCTGGACTGGAGGAAATCAGCCCCAGCATTTT. Protein: CASSWTGGNQPQHF.

This chain joins TRBV19 and TRBJ1-6; TRBD1 matches 10 bases. In germline, CDR1 is LNHDA, CDR2 SQIVND (reference sequence). Unmatched junction bases numbered 5, after V lost 4 bases and J lost 8 bases. The CDR3 contains 15 residues. CDR3 DNA sequence: TGTGCCAGTAGTACCGCCGGGACAGGGGATTCACCCCTCCACTTT. Translating gives CASSTAGTGDSPLHF.

The chain links TRBV27 to TRBJ2-2; tentative D call: TRBD1 (7 bases). Trimming stripped 3 bases from V and 4 bases from J, with 18 bases between. CDR3 length: 17 amino acids. CDR1 is MNHEY and CDR2 is SMNVEV in the germline V gene (reference sequence). The CDR3 DNA reads TGTGCCAGCAGTTTGTATCTGACAGGGAGGACCACCGGGGAGCTGTTTTTT. Translated: CASSLYLTGRTTGELFF.

The rearrangement links TRBV25-1 to TRBJ2-2; D not resolved. The ends were cut back, 1 base at V and 4 bases at J, with 19 bases in the middle. CDR3 size: 18 residues. Germline V gene lookup returns CDR1 MGHDK and CDR2 SYGVNS. The CDR3 region has the DNA TGTGCCAGCAGTGAATCAAAAGGTGGCGGAAAAACCACCGGGGAGCTGTTTTTT. This sequence encodes CASSESKGGGKTTGELFF. Supplemented by reference TRBV25-1 and TRBJ2-2, the full variable domain reads EADIYQTPRYLVIGTGKKITLECSQTMGHDKMYWYQQDPGMELHLIHYSYGVNSTEKGDLSSESTVSRIRTEHFPLTLESARPSHTSQYLCASSESKGGGKTTGELFFGEGSRLTVL.

The genes are TRBV20-1 and TRBJ2-1, with unresolved D. V was clipped by 3 bases and J by 3 bases, with 3 bases between them. Germline lookup yields CDR1 DFQATT and CDR2 SNEGSKA (reference sequence). The CDR3 has 11 residues. The CDR3 bases are TGCAGTGCTAGGTTCTACAATGAGCAGTTCTTC. The encoded protein is CSARFYNEQFF.

This chain uses TRBV28 with TRBJ2-7; D is unclear. V was pared by 2 bases and J by 3 bases, with 5 bases between. This CDR3 comprises 12 residues. CDR1 MDHEN and CDR2 SYDVKM come from the germline V gene. CDR3 coding DNA: TGTGCCAGCAGTTTAGGCCTCTACGAGCAGTACTTC. Translated, it gives CASSLGLYEQYF. Looking up the rest from reference TRBV28 and TRBJ2-7 gives the full variable domain: DVKVTQSSRYLVKRTGEKVFLECVQDMDHENMFWYRQDPGLGLRLIYFSYDVKMKEKGDIPEGYSVSREKKERFSLILESASTNQTSMYLCASSLGLYEQYFGPGTRLTVT.

The genes are TRBV7-9 and TRBJ2-2, with D perhaps TRBD1 (5 bases). The V gene lost 2 bases and the J gene lost 4 bases, with 11 bases spanning the gap. Germline CDR1 and CDR2: SEHNR and FQNEAQ (reference sequence). This CDR3 has 15 amino acids. CDR3 residues: CASSLSFRGTGELFF. The CDR3 DNA reads TGTGCCAGCAGCTTAAGTTTTAGGGGCACCGGGGAGCTGTTTTTT.

The chain links TRBV2 to TRBJ2-3, with 11 bases fitting TRBD2. The ends lost 4 bases at V and 0 bases at J; junction bases unmatched: 3. This CDR3 has 16 amino acids. In germline, CDR1 is SNHLY, CDR2 FYNNEI. CDR3 amino acids: CASSAVAGGSTDTQYF. The DNA of the CDR3 is TGTGCCAGCAGTGCGGTAGCGGGAGGGAGCACAGATACGCAGTATTTT. Together with reference TRBV2 and TRBJ2-3, the CDR3 gives the full variable domain: EPEVTQTPSHQVTQMGQEVILRCVPISNHLYFYWYRQILGQKVEFLVSFYNNEISEKSEIFDDQFSVERPDGSNFTLKIRSTKLEDSAMYFCASSAVAGGSTDTQYFGPGTRLTVL.

CDR3 residues: CATSLPSGRALGNEQFF. The CDR3 coding sequence is TGTGCCACCTCCCTTCCTAGCGGGAGGGCCTTAGGGAATGAGCAGTTCTTC. The chain links TRBV28 to TRBJ2-1; 12 bases agree with TRBD2. The CDR3 has 17 amino acids. With V trimmed by 10 bases and J by 7 bases, 17 bases remained unmatched. Germline CDR1 is MDHEN and CDR2 is SYDVKM.

The rearrangement links TRBV7-8 to TRBJ1-1; no reliable D call. The CDR3 consists of 13 residues. Germline values: CDR1 SGHVS, CDR2 FQNEAQ. V lost 4 bases, J lost 0 bases, and 6 bases lay in between. In DNA, the CDR3 is TGTGCCAGCAGCTCCGTCGTGAACACTGAAGCTTTCTTT. It yields the protein CASSSVVNTEAFF.

The chain is built from TRBV7-2 and TRBJ2-1; TRBD1 matches at 11 bases. V lost 3 bases to trimming and J lost 7 bases; unmatched junction nucleotides: 5. From germline, CDR1 is SGHTA and CDR2 FQGNSA. The CDR3 covers 15 residues. The CDR3 is CASSFRDRGRNEQFF. CDR3 sequence (DNA): TGTGCCAGCAGCTTCCGGGACAGGGGGAGGAATGAGCAGTTCTTC.

The chain couples TRBV15 to TRBJ1-1; TRBD1 might be the D (6 bases). Germline-derived CDR1 and CDR2 are LNHNV and YYDKDF (reference sequence). There are 13 residues in the CDR3. The V end was cut by 0 bases, the J end by 7 bases, with 9 bases between. The CDR3 spells CATSRDRGLEAFF. DNA for the CDR3: TGTGCCACCAGCAGAGACAGGGGCCTTGAAGCTTTCTTT.

The chain employs TRBV30 and TRBJ1-1, with a tentative D call TRBD1 (6 bases). CDR3 size: 15 residues. Germline-derived CDR1 and CDR2 are GTSNPN and SVGIG (reference sequence). Trimming took off 0 bases at V and 0 bases at J, with 11 bases between the two ends. CDR3 residues: CAWSVLGGMNTEAFF. The DNA for the CDR3 is TGTGCCTGGAGTGTACTAGGGGGAATGAACACTGAAGCTTTCTTT.

This clone was seen only a few times. The V call is TRBV4-1, the J call TRBJ1-1; 9 nucleotides align to TRBD1. Germline loops: CDR1 MGHRA, CDR2 YSYEKL. There are 17 residues in the CDR3. Trimming removed 3 bases from V and 4 bases from J; junction bases left unmatched: 12. CDR3 nucleotides: TGCGCCAGCAGCCATCACGCGAGACAGGGGGGGATCACTGAAGCTTTCTTT. Residues: CASSHHARQGGITEAFF.